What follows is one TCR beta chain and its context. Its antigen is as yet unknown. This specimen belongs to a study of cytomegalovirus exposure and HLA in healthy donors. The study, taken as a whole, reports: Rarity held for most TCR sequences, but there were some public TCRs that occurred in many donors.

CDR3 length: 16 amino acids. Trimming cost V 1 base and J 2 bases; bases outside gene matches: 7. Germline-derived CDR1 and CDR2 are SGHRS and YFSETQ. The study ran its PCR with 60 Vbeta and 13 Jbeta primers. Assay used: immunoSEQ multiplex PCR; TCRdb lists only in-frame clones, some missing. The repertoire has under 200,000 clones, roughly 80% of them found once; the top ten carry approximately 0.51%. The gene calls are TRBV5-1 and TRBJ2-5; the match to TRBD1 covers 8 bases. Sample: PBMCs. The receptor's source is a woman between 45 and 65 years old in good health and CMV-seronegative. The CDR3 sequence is CASSLSPGQGQETQYF. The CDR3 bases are TGCGCCAGCAGCTTGAGTCCCGGACAGGGACAAGAGACCCAGTACTTC.